The TCR beta chain described here comes from a study of breast tumors, draining lymph nodes, adjacent tissues. This CDR3 has 14 amino acids. Germline values: CDR1 SEHNR, CDR2 FQNEAQ (reference sequence). V was shortened by 4 bases and J by 2 bases, with 11 bases between the two germline ends. TCRdb recomputed calls from the multiplex PCR reads with MiXCR, one row per CDR3 protein. The repertoire holds 200,000 to 300,000 distinct CDR3 sequences, roughly 31% seen once, with more than 0.95% in the top ten. The lymph nodes were axillary draining lymph nodes from breast cancer patients. This clonotype was detected a few times.

Sequences were obtained from axillary lymph node tissue. The sequence was obtained from a female donor with breast cancer. Some clones in this sample may be carry-over from other donors' samples. The V and J genes are TRBV7-9 and TRBJ1-1; maybe TRBD1 (5 bases). The DNA for the CDR3 is TGTGCCAGCAGCTCGCCCGACAGAAACACTGAAGCTTTCTTT. It encodes CASSSPDRNTEAFF.